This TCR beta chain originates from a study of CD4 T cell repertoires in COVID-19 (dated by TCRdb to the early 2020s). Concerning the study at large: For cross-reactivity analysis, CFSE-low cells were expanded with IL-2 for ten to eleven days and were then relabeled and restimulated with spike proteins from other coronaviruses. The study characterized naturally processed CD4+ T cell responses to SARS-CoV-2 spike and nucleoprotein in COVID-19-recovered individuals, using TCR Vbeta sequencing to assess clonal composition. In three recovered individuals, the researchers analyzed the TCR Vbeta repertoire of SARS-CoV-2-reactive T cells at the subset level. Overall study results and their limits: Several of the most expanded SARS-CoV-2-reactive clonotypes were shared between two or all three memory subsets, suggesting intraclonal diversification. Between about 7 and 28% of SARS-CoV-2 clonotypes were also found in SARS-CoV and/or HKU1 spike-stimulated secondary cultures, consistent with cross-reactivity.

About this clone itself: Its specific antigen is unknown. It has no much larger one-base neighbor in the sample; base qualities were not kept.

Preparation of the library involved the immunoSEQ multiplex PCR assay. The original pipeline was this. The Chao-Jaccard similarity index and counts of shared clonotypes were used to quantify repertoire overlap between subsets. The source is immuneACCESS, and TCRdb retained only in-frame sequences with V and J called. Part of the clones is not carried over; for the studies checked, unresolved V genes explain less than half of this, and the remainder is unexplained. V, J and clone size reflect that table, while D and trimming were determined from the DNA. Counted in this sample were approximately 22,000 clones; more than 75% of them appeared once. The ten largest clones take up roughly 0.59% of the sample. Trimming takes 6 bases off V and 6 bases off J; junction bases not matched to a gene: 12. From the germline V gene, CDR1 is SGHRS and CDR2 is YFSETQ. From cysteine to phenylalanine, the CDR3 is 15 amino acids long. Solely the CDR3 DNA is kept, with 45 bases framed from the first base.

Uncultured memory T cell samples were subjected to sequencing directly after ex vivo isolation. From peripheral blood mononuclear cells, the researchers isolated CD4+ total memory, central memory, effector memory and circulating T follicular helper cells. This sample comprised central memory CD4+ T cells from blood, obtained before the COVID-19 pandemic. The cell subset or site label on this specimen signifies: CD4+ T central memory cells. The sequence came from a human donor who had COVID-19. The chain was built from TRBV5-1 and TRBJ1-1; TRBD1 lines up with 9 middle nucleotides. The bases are TGCGCCAGCACCAATACCGGGACAGGGTTACCTGAAGCTTTCTTT. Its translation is CASTNTGTGLPEAFF.